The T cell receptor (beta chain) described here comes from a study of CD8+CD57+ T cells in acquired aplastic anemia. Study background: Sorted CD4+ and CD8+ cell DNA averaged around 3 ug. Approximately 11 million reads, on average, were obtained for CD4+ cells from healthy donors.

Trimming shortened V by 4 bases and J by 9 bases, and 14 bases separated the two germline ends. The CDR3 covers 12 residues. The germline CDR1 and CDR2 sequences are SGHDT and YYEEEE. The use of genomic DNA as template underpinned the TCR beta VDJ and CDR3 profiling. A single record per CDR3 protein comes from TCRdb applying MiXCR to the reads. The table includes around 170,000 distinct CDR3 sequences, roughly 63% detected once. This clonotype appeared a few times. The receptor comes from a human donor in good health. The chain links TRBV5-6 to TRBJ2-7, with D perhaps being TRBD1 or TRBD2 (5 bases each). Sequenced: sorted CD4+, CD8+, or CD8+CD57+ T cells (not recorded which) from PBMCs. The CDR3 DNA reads TGTGCCAGCAGCGCAACCCTCGGGACGCAGTACTTC. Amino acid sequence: CASSATLGTQYF.